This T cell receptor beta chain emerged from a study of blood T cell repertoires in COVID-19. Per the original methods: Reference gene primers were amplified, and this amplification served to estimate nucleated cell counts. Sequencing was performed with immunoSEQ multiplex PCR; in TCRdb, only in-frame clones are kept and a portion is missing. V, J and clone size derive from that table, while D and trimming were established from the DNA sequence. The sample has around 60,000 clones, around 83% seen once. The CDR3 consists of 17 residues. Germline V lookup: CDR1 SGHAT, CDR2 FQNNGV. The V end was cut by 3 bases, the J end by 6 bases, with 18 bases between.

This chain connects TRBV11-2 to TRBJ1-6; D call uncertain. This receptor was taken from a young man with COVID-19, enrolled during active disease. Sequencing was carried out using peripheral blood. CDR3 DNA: TGTGCCAGCAGCTTCTCTGTGGGCAAACGCCCTAATTCACCCCTCCACTTT. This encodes CASSFSVGKRPNSPLHF.